A selection of T cell receptor beta chains follows, all from one sample in a study of cytomegalovirus exposure and HLA in healthy donors. Profiling relied on immunoSEQ multiplex PCR, and the TCRdb table lists in-frame clones only, not all of them. The top ten hold about 2.4% of the sample, which has under 150,000 clones, 80% seen once. The sequenced material came from PBMCs. The receptor set was obtained from a man in his forties or fifties in good health and CMV-seronegative. Both conserved end residues are part of each CDR3. Each record gives: V gene, D gene, J gene, clone size, CDR3 DNA, CDR3 protein. A D gene is named only where the DNA matches it firmly. A clone size is listed for some rows: how often the clone was seen (once, few, many), or a class if it is expanded.

TRBV30,.,TRBJ1-4,.,TGTGCCTGGAGGGCCGTCGGGGCAACTAATGAAAAACTGTTTTTT,CAWRAVGATNEKLFF
TRBV5-1,TRBD1,TRBJ2-7,.,TGCGCCAGCAGCTTGTTGGGAGGACAGGGGGCAAGAGAGCAGTACTTC,CASSLLGGQGAREQYF
TRBV7-2,TRBD2,TRBJ2-7,once,TGTGCCAGCAGCCGACTAGCGGGAGTCAGCAACGAGCAGTACTTC,CASSRLAGVSNEQYF
TRBV2,TRBD2,TRBJ2-1,.,TGTGCCAGCAGGACTAGCGGGGGGTACAATGAGCAGTTCTTC,CASRTSGGYNEQFF
TRBV7-9,.,TRBJ1-1,few,TGTTCCAGCAGCTTCGGGGTGGCTGAAGCTTTCTTT,CSSSFGVAEAFF
TRBV29-1,TRBD1,TRBJ1-6,.,TGCAGCGCCCGGACAGGTGAGATGAATTCACCCCTCCACTTT,CSARTGEMNSPLHF
TRBV6-6,.,TRBJ1-5,.,TGTGCCAGCAGTTACGTGACAGGAGATCAGCCCCAGCATTTT,CASSYVTGDQPQHF
TRBV19,TRBD1,TRBJ2-7,.,TGTGCCAGTAGTGGACAGGGTTCTAACGAGCAGTACTTC,CASSGQGSNEQYF
TRBV9,TRBD1,TRBJ1-4,.,TGTGCCAGCAGCCTCGACAGGGGGCTTAGTGAAAAACTGTTTTTT,CASSLDRGLSEKLFF
TRBV19,.,TRBJ1-2,.,TGTGCCAGTAGTATATCACGACAGTCCCCAGCCTATGGCTACACCTTC,CASSISRQSPAYGYTF
TRBV4-2,TRBD1,TRBJ1-1,.,TGTGCCAGCAGCCAGGGACAGTTGAACACTGAAGCTTTCTTT,CASSQGQLNTEAFF
TRBV5-5,.,TRBJ2-3,few,TGTGCCAGCAGCTCTAGACTGGGAGATACGCAGTATTTT,CASSSRLGDTQYF
TRBV7-9,.,TRBJ2-7,few,TGTGCCAGCAGCTTAGTCCCAACCTACGAGCAGTACTTC,CASSLVPTYEQYF
TRBV7-9,.,TRBJ1-2,.,TGTGCCAGCAGCTCCCCCGAGGGAGGGGATTATGGCTACACCTTC,CASSSPEGGDYGYTF
TRBV6-6,.,TRBJ1-2,.,TGTGCCAGCAGTTATTTGGAGTTAAACTATGGCTACACCTTC,CASSYLELNYGYTF
TRBV29-1,TRBD2,TRBJ2-7,.,TGCAGCGTCACCGGACTAGCGGGAATCTACGAGCAGTACTTC,CSVTGLAGIYEQYF
TRBV5-8,.,TRBJ2-1,.,TGTGCCAGCAGCTTGCGTTCAGGGGTGGACAATGAGCAGTTCTTC,CASSLRSGVDNEQFF
TRBV19,.,TRBJ1-3,once,TGTGCCAGTAGTAACAGAAACACCATATATTTT,CASSNRNTIYF
TRBV10-3,.,TRBJ2-1,.,TGTGCCATCAGTGAGCGCGGCAGGGGTAGGTCCTACAATGAGCAGTTCTTC,CAISERGRGRSYNEQFF
TRBV7-9,TRBD1,TRBJ1-1,.,TGTGCCAGCAGCTTCGGGACAGTCACTGAAGCTTTCTTT,CASSFGTVTEAFF
TRBV7-2,.,TRBJ2-1,.,TGTGCCAGCAGTCCCCCCGGGGTGGAGCAGTTCTTC,CASSPPGVEQFF
TRBV6-6,TRBD2,TRBJ2-5,.,TGTGCCAGCAGGGGGGAGGGCGGGGAGACCCAGTACTTC,CASRGEGGETQYF
TRBV9,.,TRBJ1-5,.,TGTGCCAGCAGTGGGGGGGCAGTACGAAACCGGCAGCCCCAGCATTTT,CASSGGAVRNRQPQHF
TRBV10-1,.,TRBJ2-7,.,TGCGCCAGCAGGGAGGACTCGAAACCCTACGAGCAGTACTTC,CASREDSKPYEQYF
TRBV15,TRBD1,TRBJ2-7,.,TGTGCCACCAGCAGAGAGACAGGGCTATCCTACGAGCAGTACTTC,CATSRETGLSYEQYF
TRBV19,.,TRBJ1-5,.,TGTGCCAGTTTATCCCACGGGGAGTATAACAATCAGCCCCAGCATTTT,CASLSHGEYNNQPQHF
TRBV6-1,TRBD1,TRBJ2-6,.,TGTGCCAGCAGTGACAGGGGGCTCACTGGGGCCAACGTCCTGACTTTC,CASSDRGLTGANVLTF
TRBV9,TRBD1,TRBJ1-2,.,TGTGCCAGCAGCGTATCGGGACAGGGGACCTATGGCTACACCTTC,CASSVSGQGTYGYTF
TRBV5-1,.,TRBJ1-6,.,TGCGCCAGCAGCTTGCAGGGGTCGGATTCACCCCTCCACTTT,CASSLQGSDSPLHF
TRBV5-1,TRBD1,TRBJ2-2,.,TGCGCCAGCAGCTTTCCACAGGGGGCGGTCGGGGAGCTGTTTTTT,CASSFPQGAVGELFF
TRBV6-1,TRBD1,TRBJ1-1,.,TGTGCCAGCAGTGAACGAGGGGGCGAAAGCGCTTTCTTT,CASSERGGESAFF
TRBV5-6,TRBD1,TRBJ2-3,.,TGTGCCAGCAGCTTCCAAGGGGGCGCAGATACGCAGTATTTT,CASSFQGGADTQYF
TRBV19,TRBD1,TRBJ2-2,once,TGTGCCAGTAGTAAGACAGGGACCCGGAACACCGGGGAGCTGTTTTTT,CASSKTGTRNTGELFF
TRBV6-1,TRBD1,TRBJ2-1,.,TGTGCCAGCAGTGCCAATCCCGGGACAGTCCCCAATGAGCAGTTCTTC,CASSANPGTVPNEQFF